A selection of T cell receptor beta chains follows, all from one sample in a study of T cells in Graves' hyperthyroidism and ophthalmopathy. One entry per CDR3 protein, called by TCRdb with MiXCR from the multiplex PCR reads. The top ten clones hold about 60% of a sample with around 300,000 distinct CDR3 sequences, 20% to 25% of them seen once. Input material: blood. These receptors were collected from a man aged 25-45 years with Graves' ophthalmopathy. Each CDR3 is given with its conserved first and last residue. A D gene is named only where the DNA matches it firmly. The size entry is marked missing in some rows and otherwise reads once, few, many or a size class.

v_gene,abundance,d_gene,j_gene,CDR3aa,CDR3nt
TRBV7-2,many,TRBD2,TRBJ2-7,CASSLSGLAGLQYF,TGTGCCAGCAGCTTATCGGGACTAGCGGGCCTGCAGTACTTC
TRBV11-2,NA,TRBD1,TRBJ1-6,CASSLEQGIAPLHF,TGTGCCAGCAGCTTAGAACAGGGGATTGCACCCCTCCACTTT
TRBV24-1,NA,NA,TRBJ2-7,CATRQGSASYEQYF,TGTGCCACGAGGCAGGGGTCGGCTTCCTACGAGCAGTACTTC
TRBV18,few,NA,TRBJ1-5,CASSPRWGNQPQHF,TGTGCCAGCTCACCACGTTGGGGCAATCAGCCCCAGCATTTT
TRBV4-1,few,NA,TRBJ1-1,CASSQARDTEAFF,TGCGCCAGCAGCCAAGCTAGGGACACTGAAGCTTTCTTT
TRBV3-1,many,NA,TRBJ1-1,CASSQRGHRNTEAFF,TGTGCCAGCAGCCAACGGGGACACCGAAACACTGAAGCTTTCTTT
TRBV24-1,NA,NA,TRBJ2-1,CATSDSRRRQFF,TGTGCCACCAGTGATTCAAGAAGGAGGCAGTTCTTC
TRBV2,many,NA,TRBJ2-7,CASNGRSSYEQYF,TGTGCCAGCAACGGCAGGTCCTCCTACGAGCAGTACTTC
TRBV5-4,NA,TRBD1,TRBJ2-3,CASSQQNRGLGTDTQYF,TGTGCCAGCAGCCAGCAAAACAGGGGGCTCGGCACAGATACGCAGTATTTT
TRBV5-1,NA,NA,TRBJ1-4,CASKSIRGLKATNEKLFF,TGCGCCAGCAAAAGTATTCGGGGACTCAAGGCAACTAATGAAAAACTGTTTTTT
TRBV3-1,NA,NA,TRBJ1-6,CASSRGGNSPLHF,TGTGCCAGCAGCCGAGGGGGGAATTCACCCCTCCACTTT
TRBV11-3,few,TRBD2,TRBJ2-3,CASSSWTSGNLDTQYF,TGTGCCAGCAGCTCCTGGACTAGCGGGAACCTAGATACGCAGTATTTT
TRBV6-1,NA,NA,TRBJ1-5,CASSPDRLVNQPQHF,TGTGCCAGCAGTCCGGACAGATTAGTTAATCAGCCCCAGCATTTT
TRBV30,many,NA,TRBJ1-5,CAWSAGDSNQPQHF,TGTGCCTGGAGTGCGGGAGATAGCAATCAGCCCCAGCATTTT
TRBV10-2,NA,NA,TRBJ2-7,CASSARAHEQYF,TGCGCCAGCAGTGCGCGTGCCCACGAGCAGTACTTC
TRBV4-2,NA,TRBD2,TRBJ2-5,CASSQEVGAGVETQYF,TGTGCCAGCAGCCAAGAAGTAGGGGCGGGAGTGGAGACCCAGTACTTC
TRBV28,many,TRBD2,TRBJ2-3,CASGRAGRDTQYF,TGTGCCAGCGGCCGGGCCGGGAGGGATACGCAGTATTTT
TRBV20-1,few,NA,TRBJ2-1,CSARDQGRTTYNEQFF,TGCAGTGCTAGAGATCAAGGTAGGACTACCTACAATGAGCAGTTCTTC
TRBV29-1,few,NA,TRBJ1-2,CSVVGAEDGYTF,TGCAGCGTTGTTGGGGCCGAGGATGGCTACACCTTC
TRBV20-1,many,NA,TRBJ2-3,CSARGVMVAGTTDTQYF,TGCAGTGCTAGAGGGGTAATGGTTGCGGGAACCACAGATACGCAGTATTTT
TRBV7-8,many,TRBD2,TRBJ2-1,CASSSSGRFDFEQFF,TGTGCCAGCAGCTCTAGCGGGAGATTTGATTTTGAGCAGTTCTTC
TRBV11-3,many,TRBD1,TRBJ2-1,CASSSRVRLDRVVNNEQFF,TGTGCCAGCAGCTCCCGGGTTCGACTGGACAGGGTGGTGAACAATGAGCAGTTCTTC
TRBV19,NA,TRBD1,TRBJ2-2,CASAPGQSNTGELFF,TGTGCCAGTGCTCCGGGACAGTCGAACACCGGGGAGCTGTTTTTT
TRBV27,NA,TRBD1,TRBJ2-7,CASSFGTGDYEQYF,TGTGCCAGCAGTTTTGGGACAGGGGACTACGAGCAGTACTTC
TRBV6-1,many,NA,TRBJ1-1,CASSRTENTEAFF,TGTGCCAGCAGTAGGACCGAGAACACTGAAGCTTTCTTT
TRBV2,few,NA,TRBJ2-5,CATIGLEETQYF,TGTGCGACAATCGGGCTCGAAGAGACCCAGTACTTC
TRBV2,NA,TRBD2,TRBJ2-3,CASTSQGTSGKVADTQYF,TGTGCCAGCACCTCACAAGGGACTAGCGGGAAAGTGGCAGATACGCAGTATTTT
TRBV11-2,NA,NA,TRBJ1-1,CASSQATANTEAFF,TGTGCCAGCAGCCAAGCGACAGCGAACACTGAAGCTTTCTTT
TRBV7-3,NA,TRBD2,TRBJ2-1,CASSLLPAGVGNEQFF,TGTGCCAGCAGCTTATTGCCGGCGGGAGTAGGAAATGAGCAGTTCTTC
TRBV20-1,NA,NA,TRBJ1-3,CSARDSSAHLAGNTIYF,TGCAGTGCTAGAGATTCGTCCGCTCACCTGGCTGGAAACACCATATATTTT
TRBV7-2,NA,TRBD1,TRBJ2-3,CASSLGTGGYTDTQYF,TGTGCCAGCAGCCTAGGGACAGGGGGTTACACAGATACGCAGTATTTT
TRBV11-3,NA,TRBD2,TRBJ2-1,CASSRGAGLVSNEQFF,TGTGCCAGCAGCCGAGGCGCGGGACTAGTAAGCAATGAGCAGTTCTTC
TRBV6-1,NA,NA,TRBJ1-6,CASRLSAGFANNSPLHF,TGTGCCAGCAGACTGAGTGCAGGGTTCGCGAATAATTCACCCCTCCACTTT
TRBV10-3,NA,NA,TRBJ2-5,CAISEGRPETQYF,TGTGCCATCAGTGAAGGGCGGCCGGAGACCCAGTACTTC